The present TCR beta chain was sequenced within a study of blood T cells in healthy people across ages. Overall study: About one barcoded TCR beta cDNA was captured per two T cells.

The CDR3 runs 15 residues. The V gene lost 5 bases and the J gene lost 5 bases, with 18 bases spanning the gap. CDR1 and CDR2 from the germline V gene are MNHEY and SMNVEV (reference sequence). Broader study findings: Both naive CD4+ cell counts and diversity were greater in long-lived donors than in aged donors.

This clonotype showed up just a few times. Antigen unknown. Through a sample-barcoded 5' primer and a J-beta primer mix, a second PCR was run for roughly 7 to 11 cycles. TCRdb re-derived calls from the 5' RACE reads in MiXCR, one entry per CDR3 protein. The table includes 650,000 to 1,000,000 distinct CDR3 sequences, 36% detected once. The TCR sequence derives from a man younger than 30 in good health. The V gene is TRBV27, the J gene TRBJ1-1; D might be TRBD1 (6 bases). Sequencing was carried out using blood. This chain's CDR3 is CASSLLGGAVTEAFF. CDR3 sequence (DNA): TGTGCCAGCAGTCTCCTCGGGGGCGCAGTTACTGAAGCTTTCTTT.